This T cell receptor (beta chain) was documented in a study of cytotoxic CD8 clonotypes in ibrutinib-treated CLL. Trimming pared 3 bases from V and 8 bases from J, leaving 9 bases between. Germline V gives CDR1 ENHRY, CDR2 SYGVKD. This CDR3 has 12 residues. The study, taken as a whole, reports: At progression, clonality fell back toward baseline after rising at ibrutinib response. Exceeding age-matched healthy donors, baseline clonality also tracked the counts of circulating CD8+ T cells.

As regards this clone: The antigen remains undetermined.

This table comes from immunoSEQ multiplex PCR, and its TCRdb copy is limited to in-frame clones, with some not included. Among approximately 70,000 clones listed, more than 75% were seen once. This material consisted of PBMCs, taken at disease progression, from a patient treated with ibrutinib. The chain uses TRBV10-3 and TRBJ2-3; maybe TRBD2 (5 bases). The receptor was derived from a human donor with chronic lymphocytic leukemia. CDR3 region: CAISEVSGTQYF. As DNA, the CDR3 is TGTGCCATCAGTGAAGTCAGCGGTACGCAGTATTTT.